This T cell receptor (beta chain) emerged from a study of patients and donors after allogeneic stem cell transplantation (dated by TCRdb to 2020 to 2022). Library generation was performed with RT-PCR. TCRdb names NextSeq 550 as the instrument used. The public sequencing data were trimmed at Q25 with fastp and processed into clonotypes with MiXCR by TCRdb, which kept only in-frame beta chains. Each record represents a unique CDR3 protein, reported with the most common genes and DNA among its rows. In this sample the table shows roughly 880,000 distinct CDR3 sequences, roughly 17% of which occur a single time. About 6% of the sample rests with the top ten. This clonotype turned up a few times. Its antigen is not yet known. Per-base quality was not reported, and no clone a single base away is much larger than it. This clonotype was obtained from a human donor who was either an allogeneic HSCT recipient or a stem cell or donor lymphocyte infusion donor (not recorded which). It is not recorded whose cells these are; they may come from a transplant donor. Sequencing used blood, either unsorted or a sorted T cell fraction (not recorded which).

The base sequence is TGTGCCAGCAGTCAAACCGAGTCTCCGGGCAATGAGCAGTTCTTC. It encodes CASSQTESPGNEQFF. The sequence is built from TRBV6-1 and TRBJ2-1; confidence is insufficient to name the D gene. The V and J ends are trimmed by 5 bases and 6 bases, leaving 17 bases between them. Taken from cysteine to phenylalanine, the CDR3 has 15 residues. Only CDR3 DNA remains: 45 bases, in frame from the first base. Looking up the germline V gene yields CDR1 MNHNS and CDR2 SASEGT.